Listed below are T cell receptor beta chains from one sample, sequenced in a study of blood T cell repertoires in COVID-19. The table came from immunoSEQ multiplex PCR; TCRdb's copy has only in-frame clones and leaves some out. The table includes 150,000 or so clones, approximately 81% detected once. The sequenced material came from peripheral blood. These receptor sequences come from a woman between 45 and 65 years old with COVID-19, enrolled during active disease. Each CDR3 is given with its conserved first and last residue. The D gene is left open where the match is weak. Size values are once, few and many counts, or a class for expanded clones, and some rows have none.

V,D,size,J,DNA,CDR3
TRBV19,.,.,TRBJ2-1,TGTGCCAGTAGTACCCCTCGGGGGAGCTCCTACAATGAGCAGTTCTTC,CASSTPRGSSYNEQFF
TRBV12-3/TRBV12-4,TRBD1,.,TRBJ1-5,TGTGCCAGCAGGTCGACAGGGAATCAGCCCCAGCATTTT,CASRSTGNQPQHF
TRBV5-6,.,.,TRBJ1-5,TGTGCCAGCAGCTTTCTTGACAGGCCATATCAGCCCCAGCATTTT,CASSFLDRPYQPQHF
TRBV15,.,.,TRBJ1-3,TGTGCCACCAGCAGAGGCGGGGTTTTTACTGGAAACACCATATATTTT,CATSRGGVFTGNTIYF
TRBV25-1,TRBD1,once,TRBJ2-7,TGTGCCAGCACTCGGACAGGGGCTTCCAACGAGCAGTACTTC,CASTRTGASNEQYF
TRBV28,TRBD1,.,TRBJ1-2,TGTGCCAGCACCGTGGACAGGGGAAGGAACGGCTACACCTTC,CASTVDRGRNGYTF
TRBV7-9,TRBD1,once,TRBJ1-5,TGTGCCAGCAGCCCGGGACAGGGGAGTAGTCAGCCCCAGCATTTT,CASSPGQGSSQPQHF
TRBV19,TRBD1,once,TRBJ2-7,TGTGCCAGTAGTGTCCTCCCGACAGGGTCCCACGAGCAGTACTTC,CASSVLPTGSHEQYF
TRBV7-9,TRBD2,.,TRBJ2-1,TGTGCCAGCAGCTTAGGCGGGGGAATCGACAATGAGCAGTTCTTC,CASSLGGGIDNEQFF
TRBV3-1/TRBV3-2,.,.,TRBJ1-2,TGTGCCAGCAGCTATAACTATGGCTACACCTTC,CASSYNYGYTF
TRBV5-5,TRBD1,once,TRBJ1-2,TGTGCCAGCAGCCTAGTACAGGGGGGAACCTATGGCTACACCTTC,CASSLVQGGTYGYTF
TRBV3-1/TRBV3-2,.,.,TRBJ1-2,TGTGCCAGCAGCCAAGTCGTGTTTTATGGCTACACCTTC,CASSQVVFYGYTF
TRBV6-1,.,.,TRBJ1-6,TGTGCCAGCAGTGAAGCCCCCTCGGCACCCCTCCACTTT,CASSEAPSAPLHF
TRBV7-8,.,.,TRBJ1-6,TGTGCCAGCAGCTTAGGGGCAGGGGATTCACCCCTCCACTTT,CASSLGAGDSPLHF
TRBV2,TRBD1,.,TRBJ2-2,TGTGCCAGCAGTGAAATATTATGGACAGGGGATATGACGAACACCGGGGAGCTGTTTTTT,CASSEILWTGDMTNTGELFF
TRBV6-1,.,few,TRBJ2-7,TGTGCCAGCAGTGAGGGCAGGGTGGACGAGCAGTACTTC,CASSEGRVDEQYF
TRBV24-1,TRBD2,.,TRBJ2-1,TGTGCCACCAGTGATTTCGGGAGCGGGGGTTACAATGAGCAGTTCTTC,CATSDFGSGGYNEQFF
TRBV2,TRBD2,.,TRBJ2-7,TGTGCCAGCAGTGAAGGGTTAGCGGGGTGGACCTACGAGCAGTACTTC,CASSEGLAGWTYEQYF
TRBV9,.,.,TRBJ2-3,TGTGCCAGCAGCGTAGACGGTGCTAGCACAGATACGCAGTATTTT,CASSVDGASTDTQYF
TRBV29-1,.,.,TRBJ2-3,TGCAGCGTTGAACCTATATCGGGGGAGGCGCAGTATTTT,CSVEPISGEAQYF
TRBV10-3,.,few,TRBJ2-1,TGTGCCATCAGTGAGGGGGCTATCCACAATGAGCAGTTCTTC,CAISEGAIHNEQFF
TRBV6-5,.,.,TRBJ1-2,TGTGCCAGCAGTTACTCGTCGGGCGGGGGCGCATCTGGCTACACCTTC,CASSYSSGGGASGYTF
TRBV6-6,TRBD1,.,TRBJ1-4,TGTGCCAGCAGCTCTGGGACAGGGGGCGGTTCCACGCCTAATGAAAAACTGTTTTTT,CASSSGTGGGSTPNEKLFF
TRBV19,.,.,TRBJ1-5,TGTGCCAGTAGTTCCGCCCAGGGAAGCAATCAGCCCCAGCATTTT,CASSSAQGSNQPQHF
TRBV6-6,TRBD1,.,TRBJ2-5,TGTGCCAGCAAGCCAGGGGGAGAGACCCAGTACTTC,CASKPGGETQYF
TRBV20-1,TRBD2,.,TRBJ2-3,TGCAGTGCTAGTTCTCTTTGGGCTAGCGGGGGAACAGATACGCAGTATTTT,CSASSLWASGGTDTQYF
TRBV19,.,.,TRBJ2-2,TGTGCCAGTAGTATCTCGGCCGGGGAGCTGTTTTTT,CASSISAGELFF
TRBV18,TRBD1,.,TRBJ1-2,TGTGCCAGCTCACCGGGACAGGGAAAGGACTATGGCTACACCTTC,CASSPGQGKDYGYTF
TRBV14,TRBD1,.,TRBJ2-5,TGTGCCAGCAGCCGACCAGGGGGAGAGACCCAGTACTTC,CASSRPGGETQYF
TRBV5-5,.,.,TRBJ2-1,TGTGCCAGCAGCTGGGCGGGACAGAATGAGCAGTTCTTC,CASSWAGQNEQFF
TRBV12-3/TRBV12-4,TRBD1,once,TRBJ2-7,TGTGCCAGCACCAGGGACAGCGGCGAGCAGTACTTC,CASTRDSGEQYF
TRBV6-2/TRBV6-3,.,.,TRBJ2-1,TGTGCCAGCAGTTTTTGGGGTGTAGGAGGCGCCTACAATGAGCAGTTCTTC,CASSFWGVGGAYNEQFF
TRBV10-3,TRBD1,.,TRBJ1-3,TGTGCCATCAGTGATCAGTCCGGGACAGCCGGAAACACCATATATTTT,CAISDQSGTAGNTIYF
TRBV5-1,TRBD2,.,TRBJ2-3,TGCGCCAGCAACGGTCTAGCGGGGGAGACAGATACGCAGTATTTT,CASNGLAGETDTQYF
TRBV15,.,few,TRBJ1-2,TGTGCCACCAGCAGGCGGGACGAGTTGGGTGACTACACCTTC,CATSRRDELGDYTF
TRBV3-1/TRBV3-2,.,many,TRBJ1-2,TGTGCCAGCAGCCAAGACGTCCAGGGATTATCGAACACCTTC,CASSQDVQGLSNTF
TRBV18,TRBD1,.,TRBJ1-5,TGTGCCAGCTCCCCCCCAGGGGGCAATGGAAATCAGCCCCAGCATTTT,CASSPPGGNGNQPQHF
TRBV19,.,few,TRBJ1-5,TGTGCCACTTTGACAGGCCCTGGTCAGCCCCAGCATTTT,CATLTGPGQPQHF
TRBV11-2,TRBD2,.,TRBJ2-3,TGTGCCAGCAGCACGGGACTAGCGGGGTCTGGAGATACGCAGTATTTT,CASSTGLAGSGDTQYF
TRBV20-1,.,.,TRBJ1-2,TGCAGTGCCCCGGACACTTATGGCTACACCTTC,CSAPDTYGYTF
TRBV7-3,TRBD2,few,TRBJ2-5,TGTGCCAGCAGCACGCGAGGCGGGGGAGGCCAAGAGACCCAGTACTTC,CASSTRGGGGQETQYF
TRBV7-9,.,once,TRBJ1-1,TGTGCCAGCACTCCGGGGGTATCTGAAGCTTTCTTT,CASTPGVSEAFF
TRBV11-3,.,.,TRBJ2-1,TGTGCCAGCAGTCATGGGGAGACTTCCTACAATGAGCAGTTCTTC,CASSHGETSYNEQFF
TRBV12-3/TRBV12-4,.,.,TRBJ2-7,TGTGCCAGCAGTTTAGGCGCTTACGAGCAGTACTTC,CASSLGAYEQYF
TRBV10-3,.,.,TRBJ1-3,TGTGCCGTTGGAGGTTCTAGCTCTGGAAACACCATATATTTT,CAVGGSSSGNTIYF
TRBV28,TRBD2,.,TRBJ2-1,TGTGCCAGCAGCCGAGCGGGGGGTTATTACAATGAGCAGTTCTTC,CASSRAGGYYNEQFF
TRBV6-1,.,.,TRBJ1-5,TGTGCCAGCAGTGACGCGATCTTTAATCAGCCCCAGCATTTT,CASSDAIFNQPQHF
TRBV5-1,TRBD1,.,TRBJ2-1,TGCGCCAGCAGCAGGGACAGCTACAATGAGCAGTTCTTC,CASSRDSYNEQFF
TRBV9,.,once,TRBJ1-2,TGTGCCAGCAGCGTAGATCTACAGTTCTATGGCTACACCTTC,CASSVDLQFYGYTF
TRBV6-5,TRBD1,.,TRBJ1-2,TGTGCCAGCAGTTACTCGGACAGGGGGGGCGGCTACACCTTC,CASSYSDRGGGYTF
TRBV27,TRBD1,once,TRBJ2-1,TGTGCCATCCAACCGGGACAGGGATACAATGAGCAGTTCTTC,CAIQPGQGYNEQFF
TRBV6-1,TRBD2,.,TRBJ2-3,TGTGCCAGCAGTGCTACCGGGACTACCCTGGCAGATACGCAGTATTTT,CASSATGTTLADTQYF
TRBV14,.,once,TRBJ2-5,TGTGCCAGCAGCCCTGGCAGATCAGAGACCCAGTACTTC,CASSPGRSETQYF
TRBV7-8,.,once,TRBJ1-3,TGTGCCAGCAGCTTAAGCGGCTCTGGAAACACCATATATTTT,CASSLSGSGNTIYF
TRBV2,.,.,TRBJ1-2,TGTGCCAGCAGTGTCGGGACACAGTATGGCTACACCTTC,CASSVGTQYGYTF